The present T cell receptor (beta chain) was sequenced within a study of blood T cell repertoires in COVID-19 (dated by TCRdb to about 2020). Regarding the complete study: Samples from collaborators originated in the United States, Italy and Spain and spanned both the acute and convalescent phases of COVID-19. The material from the prospective study consisted of cDNA or gDNA derived from T cells, B-cell-depleted T cells, or PBMCs. The dataset comprised deeply sampled blood TCRbeta repertoires from subjects exposed to, actively infected with, or recovered from COVID-19. A freely available public database, intended as a resource for researchers studying the immune response to SARS-CoV-2, is where the repertoires were released. The samples were drawn from the first 160 participants of the ongoing ImmuneRACE study and from over 950 subjects provided by 6 global collaborators. The sample metadata nearly always contained a de-identified subject ID, COVID-19 status, age in years and sex. Where available, HLA class I and class II types were taken from metadata supplied by the sample provider and were not determined by assay-based typing. Broader findings and caveats from the paper: Clinical and demographic metadata were provided uncurated, with the amount varying by source and participant.

V and J are trimmed by 3 bases and 2 bases, and the gene matches miss 8 bases of the junction. The CDR3, cysteine through phenylalanine, is 16 amino acids long. Only the CDR3 DNA stays, 48 bases, in frame from base 1. From a lookup of the germline V gene (reference sequence), CDR1 and CDR2 are SGHKS and YYEKEE. TCRbeta CDR3 regions were amplified from genomic DNA using the immunoSEQ Assay, a bias-controlled multiplex PCR. The authors processed their data as follows. The number of nucleated cells in each sample was estimated by amplification of reference gene primers within the assay. Sequence reads were collapsed and filtered to measure the absolute abundance of every unique TCRbeta CDR3 rearrangement. For each sample, productive Simpson clonality was calculated as the square root of Simpson's diversity index across productive rearrangements. TCRdb provides this immuneACCESS table in a form limited to in-frame rearrangements. Some clones are lacking; in checked studies, under half of them reflect an unresolved V gene, and why the rest are absent is not known. V and J calls and clone size are as listed in that table; D and trimming were resolved from the DNA. The sample table records about 81,000 clones; around 80% of these occur just once. The top ten constitute 7% to 9% of the sample.

Note on this clone: Its antigen is unknown. No base quality values were provided; no much bigger clone lies one nucleotide off.

Whole blood was collected in K2EDTA tubes by collaborating institutions according to the institutions' own protocols. For TCRbeta analysis, collaborator samples were shipped as frozen whole blood, as isolated PBMCs, or as DNA extracted from either sample type. Recombination connected TRBV5-5 to TRBJ2-7, and 10 junctional nucleotides match TRBD1. The sequence was collected from a human donor in a cohort sampled during active COVID-19. Sequences were obtained from peripheral blood. The CDR3 amino acid sequence is: CASSWSGTGVTYEQYF. The bases read TGTGCCAGCAGCTGGTCCGGGACAGGGGTCACCTACGAGCAGTACTTC.